This T cell receptor (beta chain) was recorded in a study of siplizumab effects on memory and regulatory T cells (dated by TCRdb to about 2019). Study-wide context: The study looked at the effect of siplizumab, an anti-CD2 antibody, on alloreactive T-cell subsets in allogeneic mixed lymphocyte reactions made from human PBMCs. Summary of the overall study and its limitations: Unstimulated naive T cells appeared more diverse than memory T cells, and naive cells seemed to contribute substantially to the alloresponse. The suppressive function of proliferating Tregs from siplizumab cultures was not functionally confirmed. Siplizumab significantly lowered the cumulative frequency of alloreactive sequences that could be traced to unstimulated CD4+ memory T cells. Because sequences at frequencies below about 10^-5 were poorly captured, only a minor fraction of alloreactive clones could be mapped back to unstimulated subsets. About 80-96% of proliferating CD4+ or CD8+ clones could not be given a naive or memory phenotype. Among mappable alloreactive CD4+ clones, the Treg-derived fraction averaged around 70% with siplizumab versus about 25% in control reactions.

Sorted unstimulated T cells and proliferating T cells recovered from mixed lymphocyte reactions were subjected to TCRbeta CDR3 sequencing. Fresh whole blood from approximately ten HLA-typed healthy donors was used to isolate PBMCs. As for this clone: Which antigen it targets is not known. Base qualities are missing; no much larger clone stands one base away.

The library was built by means of the immunoSEQ multiplex PCR assay. The deep sequencing platform assayed roughly 10^5 TCR templates per sample. Genomic DNA extracted from sorted T cells was the material used for TCRbeta CDR3 sequencing. On the study's bioinformatics: The R programming language was used for clonal analysis of TCRbeta CDR3 data. Unstimulated samples were compared with post-reaction CFSE-low samples to define alloreactive CD4+ and CD8+ clones. By matching sequences to the repertoires of sorted unstimulated Treg and non-Treg cells, each alloreactive CD4+ clone was assigned a regulatory or non-regulatory origin. TCRdb's version of the immuneACCESS table is confined to in-frame rearrangements and falls short of the full clone set. An unresolved V gene accounts for under half of the shortfall where checked; the remainder is of unknown origin. Clone size and V and J calls were adopted from that table, with D and trimming inferred from the DNA. The table for this sample lists approximately 46,000 clones; about 93% of them were counted only once. Clones ranked in the top ten supply roughly 18% of the sample.

Trimming costs V 5 bases and J 3 bases, and their ends lie 8 bases apart. The CDR3 starts with the cysteine, ends with the phenylalanine, and has 12 residues. This entry keeps only the CDR3 DNA: 36 bases, framed from base 1. The germline V gene specifies MDHEN as CDR1 and SYDVKM as CDR2. This TCR was sampled from a human donor in good health. The material sequenced was CD8+ T cells sorted from blood. The V and J segments used are TRBV28 and TRBJ2-7, and the D gene may be TRBD1, 5 bases matching. The CDR3 has the sequence CASSLDSYEQYF. The bases read TGTGCCAGCAGTCTTGACAGCTACGAGCAGTACTTC.